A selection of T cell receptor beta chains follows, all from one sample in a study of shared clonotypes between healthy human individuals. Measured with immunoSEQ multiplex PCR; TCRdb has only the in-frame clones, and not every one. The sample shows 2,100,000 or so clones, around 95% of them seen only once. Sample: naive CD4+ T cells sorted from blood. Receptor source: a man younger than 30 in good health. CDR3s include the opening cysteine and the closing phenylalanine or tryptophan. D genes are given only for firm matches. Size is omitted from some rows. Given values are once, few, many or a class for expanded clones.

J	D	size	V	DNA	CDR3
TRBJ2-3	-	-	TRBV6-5	TGTGCCAGCAGGGATGGGGGTGCAGGGAAGGATACGCAGTATTTT	CASRDGGAGKDTQYF
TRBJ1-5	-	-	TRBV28	TGTGCCAGCAGTATACCCAACATCCATCAGCCCCAGCATTTT	CASSIPNIHQPQHF
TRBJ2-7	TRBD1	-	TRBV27	TGTGCCAGCAGTTTGGGACAGGGGAATCGGGAGCAGTACTTC	CASSLGQGNREQYF
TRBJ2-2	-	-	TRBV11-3	TGTGCCGGCCAATCCCCGAACACCGGGGAGCTGTTTTTT	CAGQSPNTGELFF
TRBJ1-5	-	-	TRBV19	TGTGCCAGTTCCGAGGGGGTTAGCAATCAGCCCCAGCATTTT	CASSEGVSNQPQHF
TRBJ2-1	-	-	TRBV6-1	TGTGCCAGCAGTGAAGGGGGGGTTTTGTACAATGAGCAGTTCTTC	CASSEGGVLYNEQFF
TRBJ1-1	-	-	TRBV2	TGTGCCAGCAGAGGACGGCAGGCTTTCTTT	CASRGRQAFF
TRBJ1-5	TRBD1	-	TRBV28	TGTGCCAGCCAGACAGGGAAAAATCAGCCCCAGCATTTT	CASQTGKNQPQHF
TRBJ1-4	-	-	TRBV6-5	TGTGCCAGCAGTACCAAACAGGGAGGGCCAGAAAAACTGTTTTTT	CASSTKQGGPEKLFF
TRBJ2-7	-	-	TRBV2	TGTGCCAGCAGGGACAGCACGCAGTACTTC	CASRDSTQYF
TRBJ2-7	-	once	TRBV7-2	TGTGCCAGCAGCTTAGACGGACTTGGCTACGAGCAGTACTTC	CASSLDGLGYEQYF
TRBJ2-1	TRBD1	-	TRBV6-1	TGTGCCAGCAGCCCAGGGGGCTCCTACAATGAGCAGTTCTTC	CASSPGGSYNEQFF
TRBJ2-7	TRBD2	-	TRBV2	TGTGCCAGCAGTATCCTAGCGGGAGGATTGGGCGAGCAGTACTTC	CASSILAGGLGEQYF
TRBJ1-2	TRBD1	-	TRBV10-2	TGCGCCAGCAGTGAGCCCCGACAGGGAAACTATGGCTACACCTTC	CASSEPRQGNYGYTF
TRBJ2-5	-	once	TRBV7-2	TGTGCCAGCAGCTTAATGGCTTCCCAAGAGACCCAGTACTTC	CASSLMASQETQYF
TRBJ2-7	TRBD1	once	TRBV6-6	TGCGCCGAGGGACAGACCACTTACGAGCAGTACTTC	CAEGQTTYEQYF
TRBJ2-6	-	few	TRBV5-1	TGCGCCAGCAGCTTGGGTAGCTCTGGGGCCAACGTCCTGACTTTC	CASSLGSSGANVLTF
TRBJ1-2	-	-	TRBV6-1	TGTGCCAGCAGGATGGACAACGCTAACTATGGCTACACCTTC	CASRMDNANYGYTF
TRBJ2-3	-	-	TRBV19	TGTGCCAGTAGTTCGGACAGTACTAGCACAGATACGCAGTATTTT	CASSSDSTSTDTQYF
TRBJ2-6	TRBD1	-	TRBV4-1	TGCGCCAGCAGCCGGGCGGGACAGGCGTACTCTGGGGCCAACGTCCTGACTTTC	CASSRAGQAYSGANVLTF
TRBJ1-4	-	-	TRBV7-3	TGTGCCAGCAGCCCCGGAGGGGAGGGCGGTAATGAAAAACTGTTTTTT	CASSPGGEGGNEKLFF
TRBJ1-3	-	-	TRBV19	TGTGCCAGTAGTATACCAGGGGACGGAAACACCATATATTTT	CASSIPGDGNTIYF